A selection of T cell receptor beta chains follows, all from one sample in a study of tumor and adjacent non-tumor tissue in lung cancer. TCRdb recomputed calls from the multiplex PCR reads with MiXCR, one row per CDR3 protein. The data contain 55,000 to 70,000 distinct CDR3 sequences, about 60% of them seen just once; the ten biggest clones take up around 20%. The sample consisted of lung tumor tissue. Every receptor here comes from a man aged 50 to 60 with non-small cell lung cancer. Both conserved end residues are part of each CDR3. Fields, in order: J gene, clone size, V gene, D gene, CDR3 DNA, CDR3 protein. D genes are given only for firm matches. Only some rows state a clone size, as once, few, many or a class for expanded clones.

TRBJ1-3	-	TRBV10-2	-	TGCGCCAGCAGTGACCACAGAACCAGTTGGCGGCTTGCCTCTGGAAACACCATATATTTT	CASSDHRTSWRLASGNTIYF
TRBJ2-3	-	TRBV28	TRBD2	TGTTCCAGCAGTTTAGGGCGGGAGGGGCCAGATACGCAGTATTTT	CSSSLGREGPDTQYF
TRBJ2-7	-	TRBV10-3	-	TGTGCCACCATGGGCCTGGAGAGCTACGAGCAGTACTTC	CATMGLESYEQYF
TRBJ2-3	few	TRBV5-1	-	TGCGCCAGCAGCCAAGGACTGAGCACAGATACGCAGTATTTT	CASSQGLSTDTQYF
TRBJ1-3	many	TRBV11-2	-	TGTGCCAGCAGCTTAACCGTTAGGAACACCATATATTTT	CASSLTVRNTIYF
TRBJ2-7	-	TRBV30	TRBD2	TGTGCCTGGGGTGTCCCGGCGGGACTAGCTATCTACGAGCAGTACTTC	CAWGVPAGLAIYEQYF
TRBJ2-3	few	TRBV11-2	-	TGTGCCAACAGCTTAATGAGCTCTAGTACAGATACGCAGTATTTT	CANSLMSSSTDTQYF
TRBJ2-2	-	TRBV5-1	-	TGCGCCAGCGCCAGATATAATAACGGTCCATTGTCCGGGGAGCTGTTTTTT	CASARYNNGPLSGELFF
TRBJ2-1	-	TRBV7-9	-	TGTGCCAGCGGCTTAGGCCACCTAGCGGAGCAGTTCTTC	CASGLGHLAEQFF
TRBJ2-1	many	TRBV29-1	-	TGCAGCGTTGAGATCGACAGGTACAATGAGCAGTTCTTC	CSVEIDRYNEQFF
TRBJ1-6	many	TRBV12-3/TRBV12-4	-	TGTGCCAGCAGAAGTAGGTCCTATAATTCACCCCTCCACTTT	CASRSRSYNSPLHF
TRBJ2-5	-	TRBV6-1	-	TGTGCCGGCAGTGGTTCGTGGCGGGGCCAAGAGACCCAGTATTTC	CAGSGSWRGQETQYF
TRBJ2-1	many	TRBV4-2	TRBD2	TGTGCCAGCAGCCCTAAAGGCCTAGCGGGAGCCCCCTACAATGAGCAGTTCTTC	CASSPKGLAGAPYNEQFF
TRBJ2-7	-	TRBV4-2	TRBD1	TGTGCCACCGGACAGGGGGCTTATGAGCGGTACTTC	CATGQGAYERYF
TRBJ2-5	-	TRBV5-1	-	TGCGCCAGCAGCTTACCTAGCGTTCAAGAGACCCAGTACTTC	CASSLPSVQETQYF
TRBJ2-3	-	TRBV4-2	TRBD2	TGTACCAGCAGCCCGGGACTAGTAGGCTATACGCAGTATTTT	CTSSPGLVGYTQYF
TRBJ1-2	many	TRBV5-1	-	TGCGCCAGCAGCTCGGAGGCCGGGACATCTAACTATGGCTACACCTTC	CASSSEAGTSNYGYTF
TRBJ1-6	-	TRBV6-1	TRBD1	TGTGACAGCAGTGAAGTTGGGACAGGCAATTCACCCCTCCACTTT	CDSSEVGTGNSPLHF
TRBJ2-4	many	TRBV28	-	TGTGCCAGCAGTACCCCAGAAGCTTCCCTAGCCAAAAACATTCAGTACTTC	CASSTPEASLAKNIQYF
TRBJ2-7	many	TRBV29-1	TRBD1	TGCAGCGCCACCCGGGACAGGGGATCCTACGAGCAGTACTTC	CSATRDRGSYEQYF
TRBJ2-1	-	TRBV30	-	TGTGCCTGGAGTCCCGACTCCAATGAGCAGTTCTTC	CAWSPDSNEQFF
TRBJ1-3	many	TRBV12-3/TRBV12-4	-	TGTGCCAGCAGCCGGACATCAGAGGGAAACACCATATATTTT	CASSRTSEGNTIYF
TRBJ2-2	-	TRBV12-3/TRBV12-4	TRBD1	TGTGCCAGCAGCCCAGGCAGGGATGGGACAGGGGGGCTGTTTTTT	CASSPGRDGTGGLFF
TRBJ2-7	-	TRBV7-2	-	TGTGCCAGTAGCTTCTATGGACCCTACGAGCAGTACTTC	CASSFYGPYEQYF
TRBJ2-7	many	TRBV11-2	-	TGTGCCAGCAGCTTTAGACAGGACCTCTACGAGCAGTACTTC	CASSFRQDLYEQYF
TRBJ1-1	few	TRBV12-3/TRBV12-4	-	TGTGCCAGCAGTCCCAATGGAGACACTGAAGCTTTCTTT	CASSPNGDTEAFF
TRBJ2-7	once	TRBV20-1	-	TGCAGTGCTTGGGACGGTCACTTCTACGAGCAGTACTTC	CSAWDGHFYEQYF
TRBJ2-7	-	TRBV6-1	TRBD2	TGTGCCAGCAGTGAGACTAGCGGGGGGAGGTACGAGCAGTACTTC	CASSETSGGRYEQYF
TRBJ1-5	many	TRBV9	-	TGTGCCAGCAGCGTAGGAGGGCACGGCAATCAGCCCCAGCATTTT	CASSVGGHGNQPQHF
TRBJ1-2	-	TRBV28	-	TGTGCCAGCAGCTCAGGGCGCTATGGCTACACCTTC	CASSSGRYGYTF
TRBJ2-7	-	TRBV5-1	-	TGCGCCAGCAGTGTGGACATCCACGAGCAGTACTTC	CASSVDIHEQYF
TRBJ2-3	many	TRBV4-1	-	TGCGCCAGCAGCCAAGCTGTGGCCGTGAGGACAGATACGCAGTATTTT	CASSQAVAVRTDTQYF
TRBJ2-4	few	TRBV20-1	-	TGCAGTGCTAGTGCGTCGGCAGGGTCCAAAAACATTCAGTACTTC	CSASASAGSKNIQYF
TRBJ1-1	-	TRBV29-1	-	TGCAGCGCCCGAGGGGAATCGAGCACTGAAGCTTCCTTT	CSARGESSTEASF
TRBJ1-5	-	TRBV11-1	-	TGTGCCAGAAGCCCCGGACATGGTAATCAGCCCAAGCATTTT	CARSPGHGNQPKHF
TRBJ2-7	-	TRBV5-4	-	TGTGCTAGCAGCCCCGGTCCGGGGACCTACGAGCGGTACTTC	CASSPGPGTYERYF
TRBJ2-1	-	TRBV4-2	-	TGTGCCAGCAGCCAAGCACAGGGCTTTGATGAGCAGTCCTTC	CASSQAQGFDEQSF
TRBJ2-2	-	TRBV11-2	TRBD1	TGTGCCAGCAGCCTCCGAGGGATAGCGAGGGGGCGCACCGGGGAGCTGTTTTTT	CASSLRGIARGRTGELFF
TRBJ2-2	-	TRBV27	TRBD2	TGTGCCAGCAGTTTTTGGTCTAGCGGGAGCTCCGGGGAGCTGTTTTTT	CASSFWSSGSSGELFF
TRBJ2-7	-	TRBV20-1	TRBD1	TGCAGTTCTCCTGACAGGGGCTACGAGCAGTACTTC	CSSPDRGYEQYF
TRBJ2-1	-	TRBV19	-	TGTGCCAGTAGTATAGTGGCCCAGAATAGCGGCGAGCAGTTCTTC	CASSIVAQNSGEQFF
TRBJ2-5	-	TRBV29-1	-	TGCAGCGCCGCGGAGGGAGCCAAGACCCAGTACTTC	CSAAEGAKTQYF
TRBJ2-7	many	TRBV5-1	TRBD2	TGCGCCAGCAGCTTGGGTCAGGCGGGGGTGCAGTACTTC	CASSLGQAGVQYF
TRBJ2-2	-	TRBV5-1	TRBD2	TGCGCCAGCAGCGCGACCGGGACTAGCGGGACCGGGGAGCTGTTTTTT	CASSATGTSGTGELFF
TRBJ2-7	-	TRBV4-1	TRBD1	TGCGCCAGCAGCCAAGAATGGACCGAGACAGGGCTCGGGCTGTATTTC	CASSQEWTETGLGLYF
TRBJ2-2	many	TRBV6-6	TRBD1	TGTGCCAGCAGTACCCTGGGGACAGGGTCAGCCGGGGAGCTGTTTTTT	CASSTLGTGSAGELFF
TRBJ2-1	-	TRBV11-2	-	TGTACCAGCAGCACCGGGACTAACGAGGGGGCCCAGGAGCAGTTCTTC	CTSSTGTNEGAQEQFF
TRBJ2-7	many	TRBV4-1	TRBD1	TGCGCCAGCAGCCTACGGGACAGGGACGGCGAGCAGTACTTC	CASSLRDRDGEQYF